Listed here are 14 T cell receptor beta chains from one sample, sequenced in a study of blood T cell repertoires in COVID-19. This table comes from immunoSEQ multiplex PCR, and its TCRdb copy is limited to in-frame clones, with some not included. The table lists fewer than 110,000 clones, 85% of them singletons. The sequencing input was peripheral blood. These receptors were taken from a woman in her 70s with active or convalescent COVID-19.

The rearrangement links TRBV11-2 to TRBJ2-2; D perhaps matches TRBD2 (5 bases). The CDR3 extends over 16 amino acids. V lost 1 base and J 3 bases, leaving 12 bases between the germline ends. The germline V gene has CDR1 SGHAT and CDR2 FQNNGV. The CDR3 DNA reads TGTGCCAGCAGCTTAGGAGTGGGAGTCGACACCGGGGAGCTGTTTTTT. Its protein is CASSLGVGVDTGELFF.

The chain joins TRBV18 to TRBJ2-2; D is uncertain. The V gene lost 3 bases and the J gene lost 6 bases, with 11 bases spanning the gap. This CDR3 contains 14 residues. CDR1 and CDR2 (germline): KGHSH, LQKENI. The CDR3 here is CASSPPSSAGELFF. CDR3 sequence (DNA): TGTGCCAGCTCACCCCCGTCCTCGGCCGGGGAGCTGTTTTTT.

A few counts support this clone. This CDR3 reads CASSQPGLASGNTIYF. For the CDR3, the DNA is TGTGCCAGCTCACAACCGGGACTGGCCTCTGGAAACACCATATATTTT. The V and J genes are TRBV18 and TRBJ1-3, with a weak D call TRBD1 (5 bases). Looked up from germline, CDR1 is KGHSH and CDR2 is LQKENI. The CDR3 has 16 residues. V was pared by 4 bases and J by 0 bases, with 13 bases between. The full variable domain, in which reference TRBV18 and TRBJ1-3 provide the parts outside the CDR3, is NAGVMQNPRHLVRRRGQEARLRCSPMKGHSHVYWYRQLPEEGLKFMVYLQKENIIDESGMPKERFSAEFPKEGPSILRIQQVVRGDSAAYFCASSQPGLASGNTIYFGEGSWLTVV.

This chain links TRBV30 with TRBJ1-1; weak D call: TRBD1 (5 bases). The germline V and J ends were trimmed by 8 bases and 1 base, with 8 bases remaining between them. From germline, CDR1 is GTSNPN and CDR2 SVGIG (reference sequence). CDR3 length: 11 amino acids. The CDR3 spells CAGAGNTEAFF. The CDR3 DNA reads TGTGCCGGGGCGGGGAACACTGAAGCTTTCTTT.

This rearrangement joins TRBV4-3 to TRBJ1-5; D may be TRBD1 (6 bases). The germline V gene has CDR1 LGHNA and CDR2 YSLEER. This CDR3 contains 18 residues. V was cut by 0 bases and J by 3 bases, with 18 bases left in between. CDR3 in DNA: TGCGCCAGCAGCCAAGATAATTTAATCGGGGACAACAATCAGCCCCAGCATTTT. Its translation is CASSQDNLIGDNNQPQHF.

The chain has TRBV27 and TRBJ2-2, with TRBD2 as a possible D gene (6 bases). V was trimmed by 3 bases and J by 6 bases, leaving 14 bases between them. The V gene's germline CDR1 is MNHEY and CDR2 SMNVEV (reference sequence). CDR3 length: 15 amino acids. Here the CDR3 reads CASSFGPRGPGELFF. Written as DNA, the CDR3 is TGTGCCAGCAGTTTTGGTCCGCGGGGACCCGGGGAGCTGTTTTTT.

V is TRBV3-1 (or the pseudogene TRBV3-2) and J is TRBJ2-1; 7 bases match TRBD2. The CDR3 is 18 residues long. V lost 0 bases to trimming and J lost 0 bases; unmatched junction nucleotides: 8. The germline CDR1 and CDR2 sequences are LGHDT and YNNKEL (reference sequence). The CDR3 is CASSQELRGVSSYNEQFF. The CDR3 DNA reads TGTGCCAGCAGCCAAGAGTTACGGGGGGTGAGCTCCTACAATGAGCAGTTCTTC.

The rearrangement links TRBV7-2 to TRBJ2-5; unclear D gene. Germline V gene lookup returns CDR1 SGHTA and CDR2 FQGNSA. This CDR3 is built from 13 residues. Between the trimmed V and J ends, which lost 8 bases and 2 bases, there was a span of 12 bases. The CDR3: CASGRGSQETQYF. DNA for the CDR3: TGTGCCAGCGGCAGAGGTAGTCAAGAGACCCAGTACTTC.

The chain has TRBV6-5 and TRBJ2-1, with 9 bases lining up with TRBD1. Germline CDR1 MNHEY, CDR2 SVGAGI. Trimming at V came to 7 bases and at J to 8 bases, leaving 9 bases not matched to a gene. The CDR3 contains 14 residues. The DNA for the CDR3 is TGTGCCAGCACCGAACAGGGGGCCGTTTATGAGCAGTTCTTC. This translates into CASTEQGAVYEQFF.

CDR3 amino acids: CASSLDWSTDTQYF. In DNA form, the CDR3 reads TGTGCCAGCAGCCTGGACTGGAGCACAGATACGCAGTATTTT. This chain uses TRBV5-6 with TRBJ2-3; D may be TRBD2 (5 bases). CDR3 size: 14 residues. In germline, CDR1 is SGHDT, CDR2 YYEEEE. Trimming removed 4 bases at V and 0 bases at J, with 9 bases between.

The chain recombines TRBV25-1 with TRBJ1-5; D perhaps matches TRBD1 (6 bases). The V gene's germline CDR1 is MGHDK and CDR2 SYGVNS. The V gene lost 3 bases and the J gene lost 5 bases, with 8 bases spanning the gap. CDR3 length: 13 residues. CDR3 sequence (DNA): TGTGCCAGCAGTGAGGGGGCCGATCAGCCCCAGCATTTT. Translated, it gives CASSEGADQPQHF. Filled out from reference TRBV25-1 and TRBJ1-5, the complete variable domain reads EADIYQTPRYLVIGTGKKITLECSQTMGHDKMYWYQQDPGMELHLIHYSYGVNSTEKGDLSSESTVSRIRTEHFPLTLESARPSHTSQYLCASSEGADQPQHFGDGTRLSIL.

This chain links TRBV6-5 with TRBJ1-2, with D possibly TRBD1 on 5 matching bases. Trimming left V 7 bases short and J 2 bases short, with 14 bases between. This CDR3 spans 14 amino acids. Germline-derived CDR1 and CDR2 are MNHEY and SVGAGI. The chain's CDR3 is CASNPGTPNYGYTF. The CDR3 DNA sequence: TGTGCCAGCAACCCTGGGACTCCAAACTATGGCTACACCTTC.

This chain joins TRBV2 and TRBJ2-1, with D unclear. The CDR3 totals 13 residues. The germline V gene has CDR1 SNHLY and CDR2 FYNNEI. V shed 7 bases and J shed 2 bases, with 9 bases lying between them. The chain's CDR3 is CASNFGPYNEQFF. CDR3 DNA: TGTGCCAGCAATTTTGGGCCCTACAATGAGCAGTTCTTC.

This chain links TRBV4-3 with TRBJ2-1; 10 nucleotides align to TRBD1. In germline, CDR1 is LGHNA, CDR2 YSLEER. V lost 0 bases and J lost 6; bases outside the gene matches: 8. The CDR3 has 17 residues. CDR3 nucleotide sequence: TGCGCCAGCAGCCAAGACCTCCCGAGGACAGGGGGCAATGAGCAGTTCTTC. It translates to CASSQDLPRTGGNEQFF.